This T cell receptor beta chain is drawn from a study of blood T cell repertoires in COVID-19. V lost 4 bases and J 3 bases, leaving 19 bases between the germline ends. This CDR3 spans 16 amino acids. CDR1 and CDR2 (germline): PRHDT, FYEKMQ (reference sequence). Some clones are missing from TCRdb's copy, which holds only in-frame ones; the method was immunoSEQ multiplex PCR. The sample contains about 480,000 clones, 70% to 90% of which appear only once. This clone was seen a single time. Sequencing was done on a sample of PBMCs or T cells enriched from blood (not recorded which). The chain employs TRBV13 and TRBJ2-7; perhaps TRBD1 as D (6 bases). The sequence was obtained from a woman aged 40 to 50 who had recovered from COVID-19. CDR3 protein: CASSSLPGTLIYEQYF. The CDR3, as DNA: TGTGCCAGCAGCTCCCTTCCCGGGACACTTATCTACGAGCAGTACTTC. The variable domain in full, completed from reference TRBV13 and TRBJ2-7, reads AAGVIQSPRHLIKEKRETATLKCYPIPRHDTVYWYQQGPGQDPQFLISFYEKMQSDKGSIPDRFSAQQFSDYHSELNMSSLELGDSALYFCASSSLPGTLIYEQYFGPGTRLTVT.